These T cell receptor beta chains were read from a single sample in a study of cytomegalovirus exposure and HLA in healthy donors. Data came from immunoSEQ multiplex PCR; TCRdb stores just in-frame clones and leaves some out. The sample lists approximately 170,000 clones; more than 75% were seen once. Material for sequencing was PBMCs. The receptors were gathered from a man aged 25 to 45 in good health and CMV-seropositive. The CDR3 runs from the conserved cysteine through the conserved F or W. D genes are given only for firm matches. The size entry is marked missing in some rows and otherwise reads once, few, many or a size class.

size	J	D	V	CDR3	DNA
NA	TRBJ2-3	TRBD1	TRBV18	CASSPDRASSTDTQYF	TGTGCCAGCTCACCGGACAGGGCTTCGAGCACAGATACGCAGTATTTT
NA	TRBJ2-3	TRBD1	TRBV27	CASRTAGTADTQYF	TGTGCCAGCAGGACGGCCGGGACAGCGGATACGCAGTATTTT
NA	TRBJ1-2	TRBD1	TRBV5-4	CASSFDRVDYGYTF	TGTGCCAGCAGCTTCGACAGGGTTGACTATGGCTACACCTTC
NA	TRBJ2-7	NA	TRBV2	CASSEARRNLNYEQYF	TGTGCCAGCAGTGAAGCGCGGAGAAACTTAAACTACGAGCAGTACTTC
NA	TRBJ1-1	TRBD1	TRBV30	CAWNRQGIPSTEAFF	TGTGCCTGGAACCGACAGGGGATTCCTAGCACTGAAGCTTTCTTT
NA	TRBJ2-5	NA	TRBV6-6	CASRGPQETQYF	TGTGCCAGCAGGGGGCCCCAAGAGACCCAGTACTTC
NA	TRBJ1-2	TRBD1	TRBV7-7	CASSQTGAAGYTF	TGTGCTAGCAGCCAGACAGGGGCGGCGGGCTACACCTTC
NA	TRBJ2-2	NA	TRBV6-6	CASIGLATGELFF	TGTGCCAGCATCGGCTTAGCCACCGGGGAGCTGTTTTTT
NA	TRBJ2-4	TRBD2	TRBV7-2	CASSSRGDVGNIQYF	TGTGCCAGCAGCTCCCGGGGGGACGTCGGGAACATTCAGTACTTC
NA	TRBJ2-5	TRBD2	TRBV15	CATTQTSGSETQYF	TGTGCCACCACCCAGACTAGCGGGAGTGAGACCCAGTACTTC
once	TRBJ1-4	TRBD1	TRBV19	CASSTFQGANEKLFF	TGTGCCAGTAGTACGTTTCAGGGGGCTAATGAAAAACTGTTTTTT
NA	TRBJ2-1	TRBD2	TRBV29-1	CSVERRENPLGQFF	TGCAGCGTTGAACGGCGGGAGAACCCTCTCGGGCAGTTCTTC
NA	TRBJ2-1	NA	TRBV18	CASSSAPPRTINEQFF	TGTGCCAGCTCTTCCGCACCGCCTAGAACTATCAATGAGCAGTTCTTC
few	TRBJ1-1	NA	TRBV2	CASRGTSPNTEAFF	TGTGCCAGCAGGGGGACATCCCCGAACACTGAAGCTTTCTTT
NA	TRBJ1-5	TRBD1	TRBV27	CASSRTGPEQPQHF	TGTGCCAGCAGTAGGACAGGGCCCGAGCAGCCCCAGCATTTT
NA	TRBJ1-3	TRBD1	TRBV27	CASSSGEGASGNTIYF	TGTGCCAGCAGTTCGGGAGAGGGGGCGTCTGGAAACACCATATATTTT
NA	TRBJ2-5	NA	TRBV29-1	CSALSGEETQYF	TGCAGCGCCCTTTCCGGGGAAGAGACCCAGTACTTC
NA	TRBJ2-2	NA	TRBV7-2	CASSLQTPGELFF	TGTGCCAGCAGCTTACAGACACCCGGGGAGCTGTTTTTT
NA	TRBJ2-5	TRBD2	TRBV2	CASQLAGGPAQETQYF	TGTGCCAGCCAGCTAGCGGGAGGGCCCGCCCAAGAGACCCAGTACTTC
NA	TRBJ1-2	TRBD1	TRBV4-1	CASSQVAAGTGTNYGYTF	TGCGCCAGCAGCCAAGTGGCTGCCGGGACAGGGACTAACTATGGCTACACCTTC
NA	TRBJ2-1	NA	TRBV7-2	CASRWGGNEQFF	TGTGCCAGCCGTTGGGGAGGCAATGAGCAGTTCTTC
NA	TRBJ2-2	TRBD1	TRBV11-2	CASSLGTAQGGELFF	TGTGCCAGCAGCCTGGGGACAGCCCAAGGCGGGGAGCTGTTTTTT
NA	TRBJ2-3	NA	TRBV7-2	CASSLVTLTKADTQYF	TGTGCCAGCAGCTTAGTGACCCTGACTAAGGCAGATACGCAGTATTTT
few	TRBJ1-1	NA	TRBV10-2	CASIPTRGLNTEAFF	TGCGCCAGCATTCCCACCAGGGGACTGAACACTGAAGCTTTCTTT
NA	TRBJ2-7	NA	TRBV7-9	CASSLEAEQYF	TGTGCCAGCAGCTTAGAAGCCGAGCAGTACTTC
NA	TRBJ2-3	TRBD2	TRBV15	CATSRDAGGRDTQYF	TGTGCCACCAGCAGAGATGCGGGAGGGCGAGATACGCAGTATTTT
NA	TRBJ2-7	NA	TRBV11-3	CASSSRRGRSYEQYF	TGTGCCAGCAGCTCACGACGTGGCAGGTCCTACGAGCAGTACTTC
NA	TRBJ1-1	TRBD1	TRBV7-2	CASSPRQGRVLEAFF	TGTGCCAGCAGCCCTCGACAGGGGAGAGTCCTGGAAGCTTTCTTT
NA	TRBJ2-1	NA	TRBV29-1	CSVETTRPYNEQFF	TGCAGCGTGGAGACTACCCGGCCGTACAATGAGCAGTTCTTC
NA	TRBJ2-3	TRBD1	TRBV19	CASSITSLGTGLTDTQYF	TGTGCCAGTAGTATAACGTCGCTTGGGACAGGCCTGACAGATACGCAGTATTTT
NA	TRBJ1-3	NA	TRBV6-1	CASSESWGGSTGNTIYF	TGTGCCAGCAGTGAATCTTGGGGGGGATCCACTGGAAACACCATATATTTT
once	TRBJ1-2	NA	TRBV27	CASKYGRGRGYTF	TGTGCCAGCAAATACGGCCGGGGAAGAGGCTACACCTTC
NA	TRBJ2-1	TRBD2	TRBV2	CASSVAGGPNEQFF	TGTGCCAGCAGTGTAGCGGGAGGGCCCAATGAGCAGTTCTTC
NA	TRBJ2-1	TRBD2	TRBV4-3	CASSPQGLAGYNEQFF	TGCGCCAGCAGCCCTCAGGGGCTAGCGGGGTACAATGAGCAGTTCTTC
NA	TRBJ2-5	TRBD2	TRBV19	CASSRDGRGTQYF	TGTGCCAGTAGTAGGGACGGGAGGGGGACCCAGTACTTC
once	TRBJ2-3	TRBD1	TRBV9	CASSARGSIQTDTQYF	TGTGCCAGCAGCGCCAGGGGGTCCATCCAAACAGATACGCAGTATTTT
NA	TRBJ2-5	NA	TRBV5-6	CASSPPPGEKTQYF	TGTGCCAGCAGCCCCCCCCCGGGGGAAAAGACCCAGTACTTC
NA	TRBJ2-1	NA	TRBV11-3	CASSLGWSGYNEQFF	TGTGCCAGCAGCTTAGGGTGGTCGGGGTACAATGAGCAGTTCTTC
NA	TRBJ2-3	TRBD1	TRBV27	CASSPRTGGVTDTQYF	TGTGCCAGCAGTCCCAGGACAGGGGGTGTCACAGATACGCAGTATTTT
NA	TRBJ1-2	TRBD1	TRBV5-1	CASRPQGASYGYTF	TGCGCCAGCAGACCGCAGGGGGCGTCCTATGGCTACACCTTC
NA	TRBJ1-5	TRBD1	TRBV15	CATSRDAGGRHQPQHF	TGTGCCACCAGCAGAGATGCAGGGGGGAGACATCAGCCCCAGCATTTT
NA	TRBJ2-2	TRBD1	TRBV5-8	CASSIGTGVTGELFF	TGTGCCAGCAGCATCGGGACAGGGGTCACCGGGGAGCTGTTTTTT
NA	TRBJ1-2	NA	TRBV12-5	CASGLGGTLYGYTF	TGTGCTAGTGGTTTGGGCGGGACTCTCTATGGCTACACCTTC
NA	TRBJ2-5	NA	TRBV11-3	CASSSQKDSKETQYF	TGTGCCAGCAGCTCACAAAAGGACAGTAAAGAGACCCAGTACTTC
NA	TRBJ1-2	TRBD1	TRBV6-5	CASRQDREGPYGYTF	TGTGCCAGCAGACAGGACAGGGAGGGACCCTATGGCTACACCTTC
NA	TRBJ1-1	NA	TRBV7-9	CASTESGAVNTEAFF	TGTGCCAGCACCGAGTCAGGGGCTGTGAACACTGAAGCTTTCTTT
NA	TRBJ2-6	NA	TRBV7-8	CASSLQLSGANVLTF	TGTGCCAGCAGCTTACAACTTAGTGGGGCCAACGTCCTGACTTTC
NA	TRBJ2-1	TRBD2	TRBV7-9	CSSSLAGGSYNEQFF	TGTTCCAGCAGCTTAGCGGGAGGGTCCTACAATGAGCAGTTCTTC
NA	TRBJ2-3	NA	TRBV29-1	CSVESSGADTQYF	TGCAGCGTTGAGAGTAGCGGAGCAGATACGCAGTATTTT
NA	TRBJ1-1	TRBD1	TRBV9	CASSPRQGANWAEAFF	TGTGCCAGCAGCCCGCGACAGGGGGCTAATTGGGCTGAAGCTTTCTTT
NA	TRBJ2-2	TRBD2	TRBV9	CASSVALADSNTGELFF	TGTGCCAGCAGCGTAGCGCTAGCGGACTCGAACACCGGGGAGCTGTTTTTT
few	TRBJ2-2	NA	TRBV7-9	CASSSLGAANTGELFF	TGTGCCAGCAGCTCACTCGGAGCGGCCAACACCGGGGAGCTGTTTTTT
once	TRBJ1-4	NA	TRBV21-1	CASEDRTEINEKLFF	TGTGCCAGCGAAGACCGGACAGAGATAAATGAAAAACTGTTTTTT
NA	TRBJ1-2	NA	TRBV5-4	CASSLGGINYGYTF	TGTGCCAGCAGCTTGGGAGGGATTAACTATGGCTACACCTTC